This T cell receptor beta chain was documented in a study of blood T cell repertoires in COVID-19. Study background: Samples taken during acute and convalescent COVID-19 were collected in the United States, Italy and Spain. Nucleic acid was either cDNA or gDNA, and it came from T cells, B-cell-depleted T cells, or PBMCs.

As processed by the authors: Reference gene primer amplification gave nucleated cell count estimates. Clones were sequenced by immunoSEQ multiplex PCR, and TCRdb holds only the in-frame ones, with some missing. The DNA gave D and trimming, while V, J and clone size come from that table. The sample has some 48,000 clones; 80% to 90% are singletons. The germline gives CDR1 LGHNA, CDR2 YNFKEQ. This CDR3 comprises 16 residues. V dropped 0 bases and J dropped 3 bases, with 14 bases sitting between them. The gene calls are TRBV4-2 and TRBJ1-2, with D possibly matching TRBD1 (5 bases). This TCR derives from a human donor in a cohort sampled during active COVID-19. Material: peripheral blood. The CDR3 DNA reads TGTGCCAGCAGCCAAGATAAGGGCAGGGCCTACTATGGCTACACCTTC. This gives the protein CASSQDKGRAYYGYTF.